This TCR beta chain was identified in a study of T cell repertoires in cytomegalovirus infection. Looking at the study overall: CMV infection and matching HLA type were both indicated by public TCR beta signatures.

CDR1 and CDR2 (germline): DFQATT, SNEGSKA (reference sequence). The CDR3 is made up of 13 amino acids. V dropped 0 bases and J dropped 6 bases, with 9 bases sitting between them. TCRdb used MiXCR to reprocess the reads, holding one entry per CDR3 protein. The data hold about 740,000 distinct CDR3 sequences, with about 40% observed a single time. With regard to this clonotype: Antigen unknown.

General study results and limits: The response measured ex vivo was dominated by TCR beta clonotypes (HLA-C-restricted and CMV-specific).

The sequenced sample consisted of PBMCs. This rearrangement joins TRBV20-1 to TRBJ2-1; the D gene is possibly TRBD1 (5 bases). The sequence was obtained from a human donor in good health (CMV status not recorded). Some clones in this sample may be carry-over from other donors' samples. In DNA form, the CDR3 reads TGCAGTGCTAGAGACACAGGTTTCAATGAGCAGTTCTTC. This sequence encodes CSARDTGFNEQFF.